This TCR beta chain is drawn from a study of blood T cell repertoires in COVID-19. Study information: The United States, Italy and Spain supplied acute and convalescent COVID-19 samples. From T cells, B-cell-depleted T cells, or PBMCs came the material, which was cDNA or gDNA.

Authors' methods: Researchers report that nucleated cell counts were estimated from reference gene primer amplification. Using immunoSEQ multiplex PCR, the repertoire was profiled, and TCRdb retains in-frame clones only, with some absent. V, J and clone size are taken as reported in that table, and D and trimming were inferred from the DNA itself. The sample records fewer than 45,000 clones, 90% being singletons. The CDR3 length is 15 residues. With 2 bases clipped from V and 0 bases from J, the junction kept 2 bases outside the gene matches. The germline V gene has CDR1 MNHEY and CDR2 SVGEGT. This clone was observed a handful of times.

The chain combines TRBV6-2 or TRBV6-3 with TRBJ2-7; 9 positions agree with TRBD1. The sequenced sample was peripheral blood. The sequence came from a man aged 55-75 years with active or convalescent COVID-19. This chain's CDR3 is CASSYGTGFSYEQYF. DNA of the CDR3: TGTGCCAGCAGTTACGGGACAGGGTTCTCCTACGAGCAGTACTTC.